Below are 5 T cell receptor beta chains sequenced from a single sample in a study of CD4+ T cells in melanoma. Only in-frame clones appear in the TCRdb table, and some are missing; sequencing was by immunoSEQ multiplex PCR. Of 20,000 to 25,000 clones in the sample, about 77% were seen once. The receptors shown here come from a human donor with melanoma.

This chain links TRBV9 with TRBJ2-3; perhaps TRBD1 as D (5 bases). Trimming pared 3 bases from V and 3 bases from J, leaving 11 bases between. The CDR3 sequence is 14 residues long. CDR1 and CDR2 (germline): SGDLS, YYNGEE. The CDR3 DNA is TGTGCCAGCAGCGCGTATCAGGGAACAGATACGCAGTATTTT. It codes for CASSAYQGTDTQYF.

Written as DNA, the CDR3 is TGTGCCAGCAGTGTTTTGGAGGTGACAGATACGCAGTATTTT. Its protein product is CASSVLEVTDTQYF. V is TRBV6-1 and J is TRBJ2-3; D is possibly TRBD2 (5 bases). This CDR3 spans 14 amino acids. Germline V gives CDR1 MNHNS, CDR2 SASEGT. Trimming removed 4 bases from V and 3 bases from J, with 11 bases in between.

The chain recombines TRBV9 with TRBJ1-2; D is undetermined. V was cut by 0 bases and J by 0 bases, with 6 bases left in between. The germline CDR1 and CDR2 sequences are SGDLS and YYNGEE. This CDR3 is built from 14 residues. CDR3 residues: CASSVVGTNYGYTF. The DNA of the CDR3 is TGTGCCAGCAGCGTAGTGGGGACTAACTATGGCTACACCTTC.

The chain's CDR3 is CASSLRGGHNEQFF. CDR3 coding DNA: TGTGCCAGCAGCTTGAGGGGCGGACACAATGAGCAGTTCTTC. The genes are TRBV7-2 and TRBJ2-1, with D possibly called TRBD1 or TRBD2 (5 bases each). CDR3 length: 14 residues. V was shortened by 3 bases and J by 5 bases, with 11 bases between the two germline ends. Germline-derived CDR1 and CDR2 are SGHTA and FQGNSA.

The chain carries TRBV19 and TRBJ2-2; 10 nucleotides line up with TRBD2. Germline V gene data show CDR1 as LNHDA and CDR2 as SQIVND (reference sequence). J lost 6 bases, V lost 3 bases, and 19 bases had no gene match. The CDR3 totals 20 residues. Written as DNA, the CDR3 is TGTGCCAGTAGTATCAGAACCCCGGCTAGCGGGGGATTTAGCGCCGGGGAGCTGTTTTTT. Translating it yields CASSIRTPASGGFSAGELFF.